This TCR beta chain comes out of a study of identical twins. The CDR3 contains 15 residues. V trimming: 0 bases; J trimming: 2 bases; junction bases outside the gene matches: 2. In germline, CDR1 is LGHNA, CDR2 YSLEER. This clonotype was observed many times. Healthy Caucasians were all of the donors. Unique molecular identifiers were present on cDNA, and template switching added a universal primer site. TCRdb redid the calling of the 5' RACE reads with MiXCR, one entry per CDR3 protein. Of under 350,000 distinct CDR3 sequences in the sample, roughly 9.8% were seen once. This sample also belongs to another study, concerning yellow fever vaccine responses in identical twins.

The chain joins TRBV4-3 to TRBJ2-7; 9 bases are a match to TRBD1. This sequence originates from a young woman in good health. What was sequenced was CD8+ T cells sorted from blood. The CDR3 DNA sequence: TGCGCCAGCAGCCAAGATGGGGACAGGGCCTACGAGCAGTACTTC. This encodes CASSQDGDRAYEQYF.